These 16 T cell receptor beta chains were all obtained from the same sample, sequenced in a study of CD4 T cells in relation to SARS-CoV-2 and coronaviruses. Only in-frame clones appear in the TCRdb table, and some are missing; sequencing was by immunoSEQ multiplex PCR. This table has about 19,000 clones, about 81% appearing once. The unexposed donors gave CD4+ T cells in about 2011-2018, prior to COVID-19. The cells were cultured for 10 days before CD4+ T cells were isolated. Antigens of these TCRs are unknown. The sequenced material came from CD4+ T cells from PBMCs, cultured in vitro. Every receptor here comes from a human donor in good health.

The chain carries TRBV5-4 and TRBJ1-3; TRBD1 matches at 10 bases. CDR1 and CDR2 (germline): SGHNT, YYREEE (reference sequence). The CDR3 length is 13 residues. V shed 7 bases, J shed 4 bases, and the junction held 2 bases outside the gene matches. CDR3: CASATGGGNTIYF. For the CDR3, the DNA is TGTGCCAGCGCGACAGGGGGCGGAAACACCATATATTTT.

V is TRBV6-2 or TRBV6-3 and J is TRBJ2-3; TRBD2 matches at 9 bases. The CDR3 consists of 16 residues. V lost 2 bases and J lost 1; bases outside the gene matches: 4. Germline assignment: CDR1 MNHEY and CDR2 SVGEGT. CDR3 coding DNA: TGTGCCAGCAGTTACGTGCGGGGGGGCGGCACAGATACGCAGTATTTT. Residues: CASSYVRGGGTDTQYF.

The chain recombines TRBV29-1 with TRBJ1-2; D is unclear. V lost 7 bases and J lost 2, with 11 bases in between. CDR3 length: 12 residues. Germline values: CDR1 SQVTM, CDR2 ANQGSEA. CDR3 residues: CSAGRQNYGYTF. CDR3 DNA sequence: TGCAGCGCCGGAAGGCAGAACTATGGCTACACCTTC.

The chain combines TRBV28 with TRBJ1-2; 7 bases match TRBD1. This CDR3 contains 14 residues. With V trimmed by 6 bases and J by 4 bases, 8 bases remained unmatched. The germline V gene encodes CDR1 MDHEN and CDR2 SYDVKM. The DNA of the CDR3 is TGTGCCAGCAGCTTCTGGGACAGAACCTATGGCTACACCTTC. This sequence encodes CASSFWDRTYGYTF.

DNA for the CDR3: TGCGCCAGCAGCTTGGACGGGGGGGACACTGAAGCTTTCTTT. Translated: CASSLDGGDTEAFF. This rearrangement joins TRBV5-1 to TRBJ1-1, with D tentatively TRBD1 (5 bases). The CDR3 runs 14 residues. Germline V lookup: CDR1 SGHRS, CDR2 YFSETQ. V shed 0 bases and J shed 3 bases, with 9 bases lying between them.

In DNA form, the CDR3 reads TGTGCCAGCAGCTTAGGCAGCCAAGAGACCCAGTACTTC. Translation gives CASSLGSQETQYF. The chain is built from TRBV11-2 and TRBJ2-5; D is unclear. CDR3 length: 13 residues. Germline V gives CDR1 SGHAT, CDR2 FQNNGV. With 1 base removed from V and 1 base from J, the gap between germline ends came to 4 bases. The full variable domain, its missing parts supplied by reference TRBV11-2 and TRBJ2-5, is EAGVAQSPRYKIIEKRQSVAFWCNPISGHATLYWYQQILGQGPKLLIQFQNNGVVDDSQLPKDRFSAERLKGVDSTLKIQPAKLEDSAVYLCASSLGSQETQYFGPGTRLLVL.

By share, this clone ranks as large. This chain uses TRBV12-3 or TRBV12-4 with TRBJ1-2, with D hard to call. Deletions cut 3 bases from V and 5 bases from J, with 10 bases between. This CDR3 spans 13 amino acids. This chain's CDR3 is CASSFLDRYGYTF. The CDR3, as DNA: TGTGCCAGCAGTTTTCTCGACCGTTATGGCTACACCTTC.

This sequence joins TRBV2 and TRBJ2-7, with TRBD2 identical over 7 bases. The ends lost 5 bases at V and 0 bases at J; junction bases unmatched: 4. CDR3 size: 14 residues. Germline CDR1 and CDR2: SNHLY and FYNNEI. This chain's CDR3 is CASSSTSASYEQYF. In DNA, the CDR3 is TGTGCCAGCAGTAGTACTAGCGCCTCCTACGAGCAGTACTTC. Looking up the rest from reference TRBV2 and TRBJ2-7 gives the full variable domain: EPEVTQTPSHQVTQMGQEVILRCVPISNHLYFYWYRQILGQKVEFLVSFYNNEISEKSEIFDDQFSVERPDGSNFTLKIRSTKLEDSAMYFCASSSTSASYEQYFGPGTRLTVT.

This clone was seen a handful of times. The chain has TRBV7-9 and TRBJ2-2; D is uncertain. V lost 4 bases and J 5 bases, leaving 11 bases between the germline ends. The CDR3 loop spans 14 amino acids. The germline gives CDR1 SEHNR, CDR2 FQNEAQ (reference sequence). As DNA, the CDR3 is TGTGCCAGCAGCTCGATTGCGAGTACCGGGGAGCTGTTTTTT. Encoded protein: CASSSIASTGELFF.

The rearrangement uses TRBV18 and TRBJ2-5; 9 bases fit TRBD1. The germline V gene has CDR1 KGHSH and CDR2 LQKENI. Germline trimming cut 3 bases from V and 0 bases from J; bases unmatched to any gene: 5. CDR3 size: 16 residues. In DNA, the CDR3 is TGTGCCAGCTCACCTCGACAGGGGGGGTACCAAGAGACCCAGTACTTC. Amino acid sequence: CASSPRQGGYQETQYF. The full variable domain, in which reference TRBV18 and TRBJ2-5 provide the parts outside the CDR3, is NAGVMQNPRHLVRRRGQEARLRCSPMKGHSHVYWYRQLPEEGLKFMVYLQKENIIDESGMPKERFSAEFPKEGPSILRIQQVVRGDSAAYFCASSPRQGGYQETQYFGPGTRLLVL.

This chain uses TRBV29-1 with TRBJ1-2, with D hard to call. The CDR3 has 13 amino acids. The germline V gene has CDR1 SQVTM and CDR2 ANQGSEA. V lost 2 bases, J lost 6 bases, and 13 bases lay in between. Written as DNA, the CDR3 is TGCAGCGTTGAAACCGGAATCGGCGATGGCTACACCTTC. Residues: CSVETGIGDGYTF.

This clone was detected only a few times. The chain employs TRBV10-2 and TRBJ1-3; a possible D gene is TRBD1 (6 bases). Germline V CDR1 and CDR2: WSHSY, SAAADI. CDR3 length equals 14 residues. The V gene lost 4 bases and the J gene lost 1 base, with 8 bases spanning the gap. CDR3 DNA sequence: TGCGCCAGCAGTGGTAGGGGGTCTGGAAACACCATATATTTT. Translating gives CASSGRGSGNTIYF.

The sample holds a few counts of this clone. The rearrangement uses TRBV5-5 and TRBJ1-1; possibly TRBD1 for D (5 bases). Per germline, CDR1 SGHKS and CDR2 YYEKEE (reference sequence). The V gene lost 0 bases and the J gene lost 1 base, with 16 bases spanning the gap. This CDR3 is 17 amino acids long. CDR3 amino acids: CASSLEADSWRNTEAFF. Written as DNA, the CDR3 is TGTGCCAGCAGCTTGGAGGCCGACAGCTGGAGGAACACTGAAGCTTTCTTT.

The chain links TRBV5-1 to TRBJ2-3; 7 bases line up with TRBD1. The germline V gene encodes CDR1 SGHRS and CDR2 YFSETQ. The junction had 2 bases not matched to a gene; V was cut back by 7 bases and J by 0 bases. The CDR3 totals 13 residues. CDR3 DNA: TGCGCCAGCGGGACAGCGAGCACAGATACGCAGTATTTT. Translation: CASGTASTDTQYF.

CDR3 loop: CASSQVWAGRGVTEAFF. CDR3 bases: TGCGCCAGCAGCCAAGTATGGGCCGGGAGGGGGGTCACTGAAGCTTTCTTT. The V gene is TRBV4-3, the J gene TRBJ1-1; D may be TRBD1 (6 bases). The germline gives CDR1 LGHNA, CDR2 YSLEER. The length of the CDR3 is 17 residues. Trimming pared 1 base from V and 4 bases from J, leaving 19 bases between.

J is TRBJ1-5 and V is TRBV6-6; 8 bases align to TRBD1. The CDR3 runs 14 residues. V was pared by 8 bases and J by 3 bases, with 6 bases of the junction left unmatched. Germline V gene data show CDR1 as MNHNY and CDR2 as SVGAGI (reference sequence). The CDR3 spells CASSRDRYNQPQHF. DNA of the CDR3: TGTGCCAGCTCCCGGGACAGGTACAATCAGCCCCAGCATTTT.